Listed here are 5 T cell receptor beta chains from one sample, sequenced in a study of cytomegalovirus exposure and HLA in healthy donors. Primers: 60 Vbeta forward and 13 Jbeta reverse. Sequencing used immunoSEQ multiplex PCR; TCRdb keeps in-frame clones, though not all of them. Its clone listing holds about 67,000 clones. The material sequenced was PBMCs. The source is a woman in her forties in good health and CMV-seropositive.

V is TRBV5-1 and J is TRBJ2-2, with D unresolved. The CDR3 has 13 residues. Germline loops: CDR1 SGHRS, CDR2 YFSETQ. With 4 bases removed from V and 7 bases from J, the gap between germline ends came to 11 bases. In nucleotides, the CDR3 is TGCGCCAGCAGCACAAACCCGGGCGGGGAGCTGTTTTTT. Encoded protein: CASSTNPGGELFF.

The chain's CDR3 is CSVGQSSGANVLTF. The CDR3 nucleotides are TGCAGCGTTGGACAGAGCTCTGGGGCCAACGTCCTGACTTTC. The chain couples TRBV29-1 to TRBJ2-6; weak D call: TRBD1 (5 bases). The CDR3 covers 14 residues. CDR1 SQVTM and CDR2 ANQGSEA come from the germline V gene. V was trimmed by 4 bases and J by 0 bases, leaving 7 bases between them.

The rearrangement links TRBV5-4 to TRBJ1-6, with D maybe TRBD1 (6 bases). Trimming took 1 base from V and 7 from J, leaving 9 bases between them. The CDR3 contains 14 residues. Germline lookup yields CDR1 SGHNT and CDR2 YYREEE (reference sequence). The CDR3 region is CASSLLQGNSPLHF. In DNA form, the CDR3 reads TGTGCCAGCAGCTTGCTCCAGGGGAATTCACCCCTCCACTTT.

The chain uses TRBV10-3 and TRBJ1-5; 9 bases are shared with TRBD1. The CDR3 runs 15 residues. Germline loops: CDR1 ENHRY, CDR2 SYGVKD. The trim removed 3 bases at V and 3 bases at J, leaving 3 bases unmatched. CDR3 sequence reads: CAISEGQGINQPQHF. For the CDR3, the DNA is TGTGCCATCAGTGAAGGACAGGGGATCAATCAGCCCCAGCATTTT.

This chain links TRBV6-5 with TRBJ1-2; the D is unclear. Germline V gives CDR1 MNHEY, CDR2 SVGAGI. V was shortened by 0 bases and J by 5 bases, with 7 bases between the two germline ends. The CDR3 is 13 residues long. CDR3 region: CASSYSNSYGYTF. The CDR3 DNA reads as TGTGCCAGCAGTTACTCGAACAGTTATGGCTACACCTTC.